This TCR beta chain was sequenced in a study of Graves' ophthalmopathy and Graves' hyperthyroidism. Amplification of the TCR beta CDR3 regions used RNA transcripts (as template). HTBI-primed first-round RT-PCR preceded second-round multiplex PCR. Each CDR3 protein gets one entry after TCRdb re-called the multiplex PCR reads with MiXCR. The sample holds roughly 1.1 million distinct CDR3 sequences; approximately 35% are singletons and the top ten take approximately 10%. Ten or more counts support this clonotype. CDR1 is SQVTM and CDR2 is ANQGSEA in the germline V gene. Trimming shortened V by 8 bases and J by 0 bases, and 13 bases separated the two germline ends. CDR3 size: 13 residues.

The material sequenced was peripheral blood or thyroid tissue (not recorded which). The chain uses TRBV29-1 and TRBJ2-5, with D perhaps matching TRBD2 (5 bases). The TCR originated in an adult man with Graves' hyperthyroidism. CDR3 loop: CSLSAGYQETQYF. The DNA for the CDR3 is TGCAGCCTTTCCGCGGGCTACCAAGAGACCCAGTACTTC.